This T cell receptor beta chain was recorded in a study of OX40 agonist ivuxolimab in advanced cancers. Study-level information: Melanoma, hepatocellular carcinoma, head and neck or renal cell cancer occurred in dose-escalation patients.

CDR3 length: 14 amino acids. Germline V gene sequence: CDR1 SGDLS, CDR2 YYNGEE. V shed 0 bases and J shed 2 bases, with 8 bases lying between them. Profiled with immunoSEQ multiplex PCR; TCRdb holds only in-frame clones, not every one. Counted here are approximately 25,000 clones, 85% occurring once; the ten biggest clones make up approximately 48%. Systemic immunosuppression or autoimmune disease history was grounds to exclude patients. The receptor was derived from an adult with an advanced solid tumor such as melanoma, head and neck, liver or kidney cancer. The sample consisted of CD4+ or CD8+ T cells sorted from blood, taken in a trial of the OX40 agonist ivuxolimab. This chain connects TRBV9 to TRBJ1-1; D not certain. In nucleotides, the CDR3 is TGTGCCAGCAGCGTAGTCGGCGATAACACTGAAGCTTTCTTT. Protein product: CASSVVGDNTEAFF.